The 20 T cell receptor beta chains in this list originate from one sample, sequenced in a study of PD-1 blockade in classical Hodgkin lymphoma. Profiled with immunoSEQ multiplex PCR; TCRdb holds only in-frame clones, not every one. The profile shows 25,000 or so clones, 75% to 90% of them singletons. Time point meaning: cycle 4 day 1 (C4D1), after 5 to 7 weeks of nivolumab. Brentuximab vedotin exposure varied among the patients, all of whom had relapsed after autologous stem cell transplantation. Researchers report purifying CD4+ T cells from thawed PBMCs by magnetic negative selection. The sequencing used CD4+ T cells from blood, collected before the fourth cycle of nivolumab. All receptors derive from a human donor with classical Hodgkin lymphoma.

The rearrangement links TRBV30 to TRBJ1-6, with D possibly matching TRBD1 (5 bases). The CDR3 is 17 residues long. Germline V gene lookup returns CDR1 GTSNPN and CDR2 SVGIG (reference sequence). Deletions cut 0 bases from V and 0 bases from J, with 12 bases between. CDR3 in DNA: TGTGCCTGGAGTGTGGAGGGGTATTTCTCCTATAATTCACCCCTCCACTTT. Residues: CAWSVEGYFSYNSPLHF.

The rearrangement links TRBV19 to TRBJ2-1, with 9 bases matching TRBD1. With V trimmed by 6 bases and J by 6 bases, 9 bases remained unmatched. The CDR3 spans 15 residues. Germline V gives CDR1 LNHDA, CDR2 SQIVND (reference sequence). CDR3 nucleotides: TGTGCCAGTAGGGACCCGGGACAGGGCGCCAATGAGCAGTTCTTC. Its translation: CASRDPGQGANEQFF.

CDR3 sequence: CAGTPGVEAFF. The CDR3 region has the DNA TGTGCCGGAACACCGGGGGTTGAAGCTTTCTTT. The V call is TRBV2, the J call TRBJ1-1; perhaps TRBD1 as D (5 bases). Trimming left V 11 bases short and J 7 bases short, with 14 bases between. The germline CDR1 and CDR2 sequences are SNHLY and FYNNEI. CDR3 length: 11 residues.

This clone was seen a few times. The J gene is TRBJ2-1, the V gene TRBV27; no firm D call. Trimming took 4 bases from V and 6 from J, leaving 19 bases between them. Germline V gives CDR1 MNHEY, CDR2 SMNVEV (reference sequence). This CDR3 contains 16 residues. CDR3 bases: TGTGCCAGCAGTTCCACCGCCCTACGGGCCCCCAATGAGCAGTTCTTC. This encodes CASSSTALRAPNEQFF.

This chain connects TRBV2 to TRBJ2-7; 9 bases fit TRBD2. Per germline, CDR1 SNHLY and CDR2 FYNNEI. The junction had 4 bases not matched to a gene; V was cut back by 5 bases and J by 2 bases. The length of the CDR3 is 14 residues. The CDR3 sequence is CASSRSGGTYEQYF. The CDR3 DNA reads TGTGCCAGCAGTCGCAGCGGGGGGACCTACGAGCAGTACTTC.

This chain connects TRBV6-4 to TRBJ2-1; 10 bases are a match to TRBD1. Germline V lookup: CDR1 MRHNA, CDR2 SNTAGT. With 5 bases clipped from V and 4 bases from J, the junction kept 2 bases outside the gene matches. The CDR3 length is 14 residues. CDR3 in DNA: TGTGCCAGCAGTCGGGGACAGGGGTACAATGAGCAGTTCTTC. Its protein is CASSRGQGYNEQFF.

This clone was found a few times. This chain's CDR3 is CASRRVTNQPQHF. The CDR3 nucleotides are TGTGCCAGCCGCCGGGTTACTAATCAGCCCCAGCATTTT. The rearrangement joins TRBV27 to TRBJ1-5; no clear D. From germline, CDR1 is MNHEY and CDR2 SMNVEV (reference sequence). V lost 8 bases to trimming and J lost 4 bases, with 12 bases between them. The CDR3 loop spans 13 amino acids.

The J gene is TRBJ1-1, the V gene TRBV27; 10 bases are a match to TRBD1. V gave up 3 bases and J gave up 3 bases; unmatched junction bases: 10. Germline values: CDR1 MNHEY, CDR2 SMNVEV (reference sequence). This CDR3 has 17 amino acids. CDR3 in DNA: TGTGCCAGCAGTTTTCGGGGACAGGGGTCGTCGGACACTGAAGCTTTCTTT. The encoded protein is CASSFRGQGSSDTEAFF.

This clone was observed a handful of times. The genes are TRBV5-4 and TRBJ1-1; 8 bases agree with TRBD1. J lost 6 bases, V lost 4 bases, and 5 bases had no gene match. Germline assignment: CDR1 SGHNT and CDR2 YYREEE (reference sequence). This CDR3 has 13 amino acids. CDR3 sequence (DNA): TGTGCCAGCAGCCAATTACAGGGGGCTGAAGCTTTCTTT. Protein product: CASSQLQGAEAFF.

CDR3 nucleotide sequence: TGTGCCAGTAGTTCACAGGGGGCCTGGGACACTGAAGCTTTCTTT. Translating it yields CASSSQGAWDTEAFF. This chain links TRBV19 with TRBJ1-1, with 9 bases that match TRBD1. Unmatched junction bases numbered 7, after V lost 5 bases and J lost 3 bases. CDR1 LNHDA and CDR2 SQIVND come from the germline V gene (reference sequence). The CDR3 contains 15 residues.

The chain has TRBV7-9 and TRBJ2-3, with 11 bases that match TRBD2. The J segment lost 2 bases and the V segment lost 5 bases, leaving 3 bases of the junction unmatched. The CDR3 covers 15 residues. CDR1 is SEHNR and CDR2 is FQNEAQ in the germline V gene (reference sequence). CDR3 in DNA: TGTGCCAGCAGCCAACTAGCGGGGGTCACAGATACGCAGTATTTT. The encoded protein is CASSQLAGVTDTQYF.

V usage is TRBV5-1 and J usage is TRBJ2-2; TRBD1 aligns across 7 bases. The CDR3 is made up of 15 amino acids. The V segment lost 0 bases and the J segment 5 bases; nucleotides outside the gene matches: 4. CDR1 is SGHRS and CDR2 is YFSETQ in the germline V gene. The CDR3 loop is CASSLARGRTGELFF. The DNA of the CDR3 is TGCGCCAGCAGCTTGGCTAGGGGGCGTACCGGGGAGCTGTTTTTT.

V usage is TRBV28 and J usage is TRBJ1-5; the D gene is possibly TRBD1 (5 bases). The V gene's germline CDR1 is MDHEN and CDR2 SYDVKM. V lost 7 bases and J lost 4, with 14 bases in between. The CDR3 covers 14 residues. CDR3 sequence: CASITGTRNQPQHF. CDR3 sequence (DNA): TGTGCCAGCATTACCGGGACTAGGAATCAGCCCCAGCATTTT.

The CDR3 coding sequence is TGTGCCAGCAGCACCGGGACAGGGTTTGGCTACACCTTC. Protein sequence: CASSTGTGFGYTF. The chain recombines TRBV5-6 with TRBJ1-2; TRBD1 aligns across 9 bases. The CDR3 spans 13 residues. Germline-derived CDR1 and CDR2 are SGHDT and YYEEEE. The trim removed 4 bases at V and 7 bases at J, leaving 5 bases unmatched.

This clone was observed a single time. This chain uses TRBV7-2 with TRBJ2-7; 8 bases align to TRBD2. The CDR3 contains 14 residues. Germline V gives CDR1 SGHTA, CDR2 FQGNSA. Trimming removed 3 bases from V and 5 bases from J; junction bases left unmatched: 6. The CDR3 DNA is TGTGCCAGCAGCTTGGGCCGGGGGGGTCACGAGCAGTACTTC. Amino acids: CASSLGRGGHEQYF. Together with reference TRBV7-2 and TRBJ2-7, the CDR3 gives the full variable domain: GAGVSQSPSNKVTEKGKDVELRCDPISGHTALYWYRQSLGQGLEFLIYFQGNSAPDKSGLPSDRFSAERTGGSVSTLTIQRTQQEDSAVYLCASSLGRGGHEQYFGPGTRLTVT.

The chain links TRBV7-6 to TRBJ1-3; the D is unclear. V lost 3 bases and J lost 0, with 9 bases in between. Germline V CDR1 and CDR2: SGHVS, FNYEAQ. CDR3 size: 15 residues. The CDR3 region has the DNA TGTGCCAGCAGCTTGCAGGCACACTCTGGAAACACCATATATTTT. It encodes CASSLQAHSGNTIYF. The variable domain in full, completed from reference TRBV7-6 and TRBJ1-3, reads GAGVSQSPRYKVTKRGQDVALRCDPISGHVSLYWYRQALGQGPEFLTYFNYEAQQDKSGLPNDRFSAERPEGSISTLTIQRTEQRDSAMYRCASSLQAHSGNTIYFGEGSWLTVV.

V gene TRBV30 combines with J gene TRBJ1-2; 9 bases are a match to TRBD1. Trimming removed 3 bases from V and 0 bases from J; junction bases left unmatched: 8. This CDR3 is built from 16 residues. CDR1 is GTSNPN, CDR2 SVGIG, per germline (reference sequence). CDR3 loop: CAWRLTGGSANYGYTF. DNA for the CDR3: TGTGCCTGGAGATTGACAGGGGGTTCGGCTAACTATGGCTACACCTTC.

The CDR3 protein is CASSDLNGAGREKLFF. In DNA form, the CDR3 reads TGTGCCAGCAGCGATTTGAACGGTGCCGGACGGGAAAAACTGTTTTTT. This chain connects TRBV7-2 to TRBJ1-4; D uncertain. Trimming left V 5 bases short and J 8 bases short, with 21 bases between. Per germline, CDR1 SGHTA and CDR2 FQGNSA. The CDR3 covers 16 residues.

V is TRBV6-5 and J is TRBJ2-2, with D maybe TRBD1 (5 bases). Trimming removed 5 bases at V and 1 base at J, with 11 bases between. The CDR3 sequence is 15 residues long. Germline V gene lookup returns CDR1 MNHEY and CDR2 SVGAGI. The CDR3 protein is CASSQGWGNTGELFF. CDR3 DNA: TGTGCCAGCAGTCAGGGTTGGGGGAACACCGGGGAGCTGTTTTTT.

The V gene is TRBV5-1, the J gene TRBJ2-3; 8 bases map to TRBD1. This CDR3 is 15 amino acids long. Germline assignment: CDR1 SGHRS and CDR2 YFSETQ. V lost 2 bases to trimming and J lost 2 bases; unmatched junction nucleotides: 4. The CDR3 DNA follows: TGCGCCAGCAGCTTTAGGACAGGGCTCACAGATACGCAGTATTTT. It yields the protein CASSFRTGLTDTQYF. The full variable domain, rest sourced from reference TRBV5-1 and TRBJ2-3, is KAGVTQTPRYLIKTRGQQVTLSCSPISGHRSVSWYQQTPGQGLQFLFEYFSETQRNKGNFPGRFSGRQFSNSRSEMNVSTLELGDSALYLCASSFRTGLTDTQYFGPGTRLTVL.